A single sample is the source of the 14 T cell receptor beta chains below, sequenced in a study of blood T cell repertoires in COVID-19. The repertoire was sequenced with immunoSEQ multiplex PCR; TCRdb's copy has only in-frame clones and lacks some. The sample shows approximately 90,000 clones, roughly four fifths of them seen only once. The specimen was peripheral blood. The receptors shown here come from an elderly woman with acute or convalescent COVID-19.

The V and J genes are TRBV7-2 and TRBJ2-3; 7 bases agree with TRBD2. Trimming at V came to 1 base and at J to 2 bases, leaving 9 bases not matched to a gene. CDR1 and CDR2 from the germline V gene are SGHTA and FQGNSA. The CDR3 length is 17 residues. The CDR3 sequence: CASSLGIASGFTDTQYF. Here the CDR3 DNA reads TGTGCCAGCAGCTTAGGAATTGCTAGCGGTTTCACAGATACGCAGTATTTT.

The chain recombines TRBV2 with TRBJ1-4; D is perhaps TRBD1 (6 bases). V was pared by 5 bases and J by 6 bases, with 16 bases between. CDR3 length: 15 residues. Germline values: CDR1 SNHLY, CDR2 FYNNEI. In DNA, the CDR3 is TGTGCCAGCAGTCTGGCACAGGGACCTTATGAAAAACTGTTTTTT. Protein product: CASSLAQGPYEKLFF.

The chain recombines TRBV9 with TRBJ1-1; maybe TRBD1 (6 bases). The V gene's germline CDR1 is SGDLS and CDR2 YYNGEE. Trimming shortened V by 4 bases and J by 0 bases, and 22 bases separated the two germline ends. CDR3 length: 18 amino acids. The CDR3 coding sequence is TGTGCCAGCAGCCCCCCCAGAGGCAGGGAGGGGGTGAACACTGAAGCTTTCTTT. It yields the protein CASSPPRGREGVNTEAFF. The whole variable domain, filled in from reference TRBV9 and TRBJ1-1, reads DSGVTQTPKHLITATGQRVTLRCSPRSGDLSVYWYQQSLDQGLQFLIQYYNGEERAKGNILERFSAQQFPDLHSELNLSSLELGDSALYFCASSPPRGREGVNTEAFFGQGTRLTVV.

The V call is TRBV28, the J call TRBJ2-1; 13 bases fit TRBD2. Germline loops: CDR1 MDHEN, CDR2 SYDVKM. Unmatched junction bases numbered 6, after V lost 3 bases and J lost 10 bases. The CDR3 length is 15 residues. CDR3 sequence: CASSLRTSGSVEQFF. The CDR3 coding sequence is TGTGCCAGCAGTTTGAGGACTAGCGGGAGTGTGGAGCAGTTCTTC.

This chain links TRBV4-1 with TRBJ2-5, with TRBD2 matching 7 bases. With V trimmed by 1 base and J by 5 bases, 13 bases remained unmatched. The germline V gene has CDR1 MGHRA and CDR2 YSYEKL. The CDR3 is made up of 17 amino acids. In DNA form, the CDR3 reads TGCGCCAGCAGCCAAGCCTCCGGGACTAACACCAGGGAGACCCAGTACTTC. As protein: CASSQASGTNTRETQYF.

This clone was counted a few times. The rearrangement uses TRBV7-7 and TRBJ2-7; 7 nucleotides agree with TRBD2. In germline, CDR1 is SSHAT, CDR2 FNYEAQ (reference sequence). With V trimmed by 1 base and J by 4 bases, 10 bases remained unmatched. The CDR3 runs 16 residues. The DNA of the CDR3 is TGTGCCAGCAGCTTAGGGGGCGGGGGATCGGTGTACGAGCAGTACTTC. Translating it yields CASSLGGGGSVYEQYF.

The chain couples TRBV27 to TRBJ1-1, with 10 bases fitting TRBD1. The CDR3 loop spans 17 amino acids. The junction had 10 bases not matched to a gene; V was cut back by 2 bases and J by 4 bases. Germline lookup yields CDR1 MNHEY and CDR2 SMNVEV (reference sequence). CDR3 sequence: CASSLNPGQGSGTEAFF. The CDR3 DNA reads TGTGCCAGCAGTTTAAATCCGGGACAGGGGTCGGGCACTGAAGCTTTCTTT.

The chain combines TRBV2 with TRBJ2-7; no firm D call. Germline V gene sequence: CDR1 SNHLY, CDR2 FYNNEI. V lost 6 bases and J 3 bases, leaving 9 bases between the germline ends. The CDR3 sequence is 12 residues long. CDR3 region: CASSPRYYEQYF. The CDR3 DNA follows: TGTGCCAGCAGCCCTCGTTACTACGAGCAGTACTTC.

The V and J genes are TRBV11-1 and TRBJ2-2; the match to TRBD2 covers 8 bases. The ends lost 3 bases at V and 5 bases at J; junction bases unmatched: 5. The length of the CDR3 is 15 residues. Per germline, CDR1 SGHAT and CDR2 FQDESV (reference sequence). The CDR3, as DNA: TGTGCCAGCAGCTTTTCCGGGAGGGTGACCGGGGAGCTGTTTTTT. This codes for CASSFSGRVTGELFF.

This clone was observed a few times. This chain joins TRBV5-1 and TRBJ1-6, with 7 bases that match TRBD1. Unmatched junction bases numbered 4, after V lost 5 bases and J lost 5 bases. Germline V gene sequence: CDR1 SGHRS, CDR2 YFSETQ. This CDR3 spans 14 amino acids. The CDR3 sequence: CASSFTGDNSPLHF. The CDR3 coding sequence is TGCGCCAGCAGTTTTACAGGGGATAATTCACCCCTCCACTTT.

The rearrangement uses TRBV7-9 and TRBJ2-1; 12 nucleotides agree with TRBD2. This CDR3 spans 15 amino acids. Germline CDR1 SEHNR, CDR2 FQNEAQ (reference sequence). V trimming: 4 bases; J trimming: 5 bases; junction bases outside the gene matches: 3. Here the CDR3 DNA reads TGTGCCAGCAGCTCCGGACTAGCGGGGAACAATGAGCAGTTCTTC. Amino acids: CASSSGLAGNNEQFF.

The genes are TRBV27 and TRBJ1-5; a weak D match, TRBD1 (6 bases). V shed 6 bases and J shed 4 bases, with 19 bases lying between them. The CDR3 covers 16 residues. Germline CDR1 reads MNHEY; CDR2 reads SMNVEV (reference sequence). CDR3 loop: CASRPGVYSFNQPQHF. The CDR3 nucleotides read TGTGCCAGCAGACCAGGGGTATATTCCTTTAATCAGCCCCAGCATTTT.

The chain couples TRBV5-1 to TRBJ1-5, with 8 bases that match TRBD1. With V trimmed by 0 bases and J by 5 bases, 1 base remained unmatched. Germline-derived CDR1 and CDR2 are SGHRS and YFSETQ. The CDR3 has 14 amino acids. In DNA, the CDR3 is TGCGCCAGCAGCTTGGGACAGGGGCATCAGCCCCAGCATTTT. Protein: CASSLGQGHQPQHF.

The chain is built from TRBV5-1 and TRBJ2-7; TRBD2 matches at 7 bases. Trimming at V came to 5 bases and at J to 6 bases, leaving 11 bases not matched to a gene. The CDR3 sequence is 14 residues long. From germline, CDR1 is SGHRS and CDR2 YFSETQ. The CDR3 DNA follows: TGCGCCAGCAGTTTCAGTAGCGGGTATGGCGAGCAGTACTTC. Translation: CASSFSSGYGEQYF.